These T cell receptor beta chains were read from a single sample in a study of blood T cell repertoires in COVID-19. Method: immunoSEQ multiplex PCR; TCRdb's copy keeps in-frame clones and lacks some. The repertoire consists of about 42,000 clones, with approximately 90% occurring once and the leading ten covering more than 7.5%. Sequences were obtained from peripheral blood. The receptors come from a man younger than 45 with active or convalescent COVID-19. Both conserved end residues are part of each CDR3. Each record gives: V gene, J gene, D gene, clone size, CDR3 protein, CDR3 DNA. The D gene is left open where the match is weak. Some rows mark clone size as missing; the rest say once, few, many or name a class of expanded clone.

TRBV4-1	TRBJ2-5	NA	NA	CASSREQGGRQETQYF	TGCGCCAGCAGCCGGGAGCAGGGGGGTCGGCAAGAGACCCAGTACTTC
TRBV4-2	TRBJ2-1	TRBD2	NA	CASSQAAGGPSEQFF	TGTGCCAGCAGCCAGGCAGCGGGGGGGCCGAGTGAGCAGTTCTTC
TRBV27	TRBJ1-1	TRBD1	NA	CASSAGTVNTEAFF	TGTGCCAGCAGCGCCGGGACAGTTAACACTGAAGCTTTCTTT
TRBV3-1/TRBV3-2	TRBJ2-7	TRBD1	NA	CASSQAGTGRHEQYF	TGTGCCAGCAGCCAAGCCGGGACAGGGAGACACGAGCAGTACTTC
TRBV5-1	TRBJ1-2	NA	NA	CASSLAEGGPYTF	TGCGCCAGCAGCTTGGCCGAGGGTGGGCCCTACACCTTC
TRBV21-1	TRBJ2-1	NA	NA	CASSDAGLAGRSNEQFF	TGTGCCAGCAGCGACGCTGGGCTAGCGGGAAGAAGCAATGAGCAGTTCTTC
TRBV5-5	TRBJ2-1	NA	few	CASRFREGTVNEQFF	TGTGCCAGCAGATTTCGGGAGGGGACAGTCAATGAGCAGTTCTTC
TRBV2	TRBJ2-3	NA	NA	CASRRLTTDTQYF	TGTGCCAGCAGGCGGCTCACCACAGATACGCAGTATTTT
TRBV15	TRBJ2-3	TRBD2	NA	CATSRDFGTSDTDTQYF	TGTGCCACCAGCAGAGATTTCGGGACTAGCGACACAGATACGCAGTATTTT
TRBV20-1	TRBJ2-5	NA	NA	CSASMGPAFVVGQETQYF	TGCAGTGCTAGTATGGGGCCCGCGTTTGTGGTGGGCCAAGAGACCCAGTACTTC
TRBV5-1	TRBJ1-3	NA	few	CASRQQVEGNTIYF	TGCGCCAGCAGACAACAGGTTGAGGGAAACACCATATATTTT
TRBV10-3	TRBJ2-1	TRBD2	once	CAISELADNEQFF	TGTGCCATCAGTGAGCTAGCGGACAATGAGCAGTTCTTC
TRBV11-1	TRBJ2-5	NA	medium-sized	CASSQGDAGRQETQYF	TGTGCCAGCAGCCAGGGTGACGCGGGGAGACAAGAGACCCAGTACTTC
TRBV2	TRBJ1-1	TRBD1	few	CASTSGVRGPGAFF	TGTGCCAGCACATCGGGAGTGAGGGGGCCTGGAGCTTTCTTT
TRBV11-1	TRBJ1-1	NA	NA	CASSLGPVHMNTEAFF	TGTGCCAGCAGCTTAGGCCCAGTTCATATGAACACTGAAGCTTTCTTT
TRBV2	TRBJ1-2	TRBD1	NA	CASSGRTGGYYGYTF	TGTGCCAGCAGTGGAAGGACAGGGGGGTACTATGGCTACACCTTC
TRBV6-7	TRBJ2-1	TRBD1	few	CASSYPNQKTGTNEQFF	TGTGCCAGCAGTTACCCGAACCAGAAGACAGGGACCAATGAGCAGTTCTTC
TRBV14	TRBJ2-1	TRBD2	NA	CASNERGKNEQFF	TGTGCCAGCAATGAGCGGGGGAAGAATGAGCAGTTCTTC
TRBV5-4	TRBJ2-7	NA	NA	CASSNDYHEQYF	TGTGCCAGCAGCAACGACTACCACGAGCAGTACTTC
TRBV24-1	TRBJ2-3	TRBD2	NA	CATSDPLGLAGGDTQYF	TGTGCCACCAGTGACCCCCTGGGACTAGCGGGGGGAGATACGCAGTATTTT
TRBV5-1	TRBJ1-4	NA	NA	CASSKGGANEKLFF	TGCGCCAGCTCAAAGGGGGGGGCTAATGAAAAACTGTTTTTT
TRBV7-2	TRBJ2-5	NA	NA	CASRFIGQWETQYF	TGTGCCAGCAGGTTTATCGGACAGTGGGAGACCCAGTACTTC
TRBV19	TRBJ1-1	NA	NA	CASSIGRAGTGSEAFF	TGTGCCAGTAGTATAGGGAGGGCAGGGACTGGGTCTGAAGCTTTCTTT
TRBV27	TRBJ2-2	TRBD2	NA	CASSSGLPNTGELFF	TGTGCCAGCAGTTCGGGACTACCGAACACCGGGGAGCTGTTTTTT
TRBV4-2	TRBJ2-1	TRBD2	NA	CASSQLISGGAIDEQFF	TGTGCCAGCAGCCAACTAATTAGCGGGGGGGCCATTGATGAGCAGTTCTTC
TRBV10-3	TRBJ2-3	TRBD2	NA	CAISEPILAGASTDTQYF	TGTGCCATCAGTGAGCCGATATTAGCGGGAGCTAGCACAGATACGCAGTATTTT